The present entry profiles one T cell receptor (beta chain) with its context. This record comes from a study of OX40 agonist ivuxolimab in advanced cancers. Clones were sequenced by immunoSEQ multiplex PCR, and TCRdb holds only the in-frame ones, with some missing. The sample lists about 14,000 clones, 85% to 95% seen once, with roughly 23% in the top ten. The trim removed 4 bases at V and 2 bases at J, leaving 6 bases unmatched. CDR1 and CDR2 from the germline V gene are SGHTA and FQGTGA. This CDR3 has 16 amino acids. This receptor was identified in an adult with an advanced solid tumor such as melanoma, head and neck, liver or kidney cancer. The chain carries TRBV7-3 and TRBJ2-1, with 9 bases matching TRBD1. The sequences come from CD4+ or CD8+ T cells sorted from blood, collected in a trial of the OX40 agonist ivuxolimab. CDR3 sequence reads: CASSSEGTGTYNEQFF. The CDR3 DNA is TGTGCCAGCAGCTCGGAAGGGACAGGGACCTACAATGAGCAGTTCTTC.